A selection of T cell receptor beta chains follows, all from one sample in a study of cytomegalovirus exposure and HLA in healthy donors. The assay was immunoSEQ multiplex PCR, and TCRdb's table has in-frame clones only and misses some. This sample has hundreds of thousands of clones, with 83% found just once. The sequenced material came from PBMCs. Receptor source: a girl aged 5 to 17 in good health and CMV-seronegative. CDR3s leave out the opening cysteine and the closing phenylalanine or tryptophan. Rows give clone size only sometimes, using once, few, many, or a class for an expanded clone.

NA | TRBV28 | ASSQPGQGSGNTIY
once | TRBV6-5 | ASSYGGGLDTEAF
NA | TRBV7-7 | ASSLTPKETQY
NA | TRBV19 | ASRTGQPSYGYT
NA | TRBV27 | ASSLVLASSYNEQF
NA | TRBV28 | ASSQPGQGFRTDTQY
NA | TRBV6-5 | ASSYSTGQNPYEQY
NA | TRBV7-6 | ASSSQGGVTEAF
NA | TRBV6-5 | ASLRTFHTGELF
NA | TRBV7-8 | ASSLGRGGGNQPQH
NA | TRBV28 | ASYQGRTEAF
NA | TRBV2 | ASQRGSSGNTIY
NA | TRBV19 | ASLGQGAFTEAF
few | TRBV23-1 | ASSQLGRGGELF
NA | TRBV7-3 | ASSSDFSTDTQY
NA | TRBV9 | ASSVAGTGLSDTQY
NA | TRBV4-1 | ASSQVDVDTQY